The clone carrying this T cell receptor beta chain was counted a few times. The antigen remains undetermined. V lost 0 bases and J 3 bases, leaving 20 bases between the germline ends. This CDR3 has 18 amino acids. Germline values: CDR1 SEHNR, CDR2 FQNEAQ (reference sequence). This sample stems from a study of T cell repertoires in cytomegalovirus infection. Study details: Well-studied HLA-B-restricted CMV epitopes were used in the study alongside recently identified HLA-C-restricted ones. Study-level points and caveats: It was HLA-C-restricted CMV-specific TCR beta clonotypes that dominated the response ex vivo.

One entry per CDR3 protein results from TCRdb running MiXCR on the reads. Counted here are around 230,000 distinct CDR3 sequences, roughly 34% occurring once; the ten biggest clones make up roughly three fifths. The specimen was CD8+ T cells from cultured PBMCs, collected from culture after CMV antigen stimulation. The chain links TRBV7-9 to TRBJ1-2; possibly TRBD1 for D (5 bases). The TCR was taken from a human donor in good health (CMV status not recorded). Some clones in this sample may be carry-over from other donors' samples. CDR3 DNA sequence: TGTGCCAGCAGCTTAGCGGTGGGTCCCGACAGAAAGGACTATGGCTACACCTTC. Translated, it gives CASSLAVGPDRKDYGYTF. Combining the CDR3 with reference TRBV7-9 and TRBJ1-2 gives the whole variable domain DTGVSQNPRHKITKRGQNVTFRCDPISEHNRLYWYRQTLGQGPEFLTYFQNEAQLEKSRLLSDRFSAERPKGSFSTLEIQRTEQGDSAMYLCASSLAVGPDRKDYGYTFGSGTRLTVV.